Shown below are 21 T cell receptor beta chains from a single sample sequenced in a study of blood T cells in healthy people across ages. A sample-barcoded 5' primer and a J-beta primer mix were used in a second PCR of about 6 to 11 cycles. MiXCR was run by TCRdb on the 5' RACE reads, yielding one entry per CDR3 protein. The sample has some 900,000 distinct CDR3 sequences, about 44% seen once; the top ten hold about an eighth. Input material: blood. These TCRs come from a man aged 25 to 40 in good health.

Only a few counts were recorded for this clonotype. This chain links TRBV3-1 with TRBJ2-1, with D possibly matching TRBD1 (6 bases). Trimming removed 4 bases at V and 4 bases at J, with 14 bases between. The CDR3 covers 15 residues. From germline, CDR1 is LGHDT and CDR2 YNNKEL (reference sequence). The CDR3 sequence is CASSPFGQGYNEQFF. The CDR3 nucleotides are TGTGCCAGCAGCCCGTTCGGCCAGGGGTACAATGAGCAGTTCTTC.

The rearrangement joins TRBV4-1 to TRBJ2-2; the match to TRBD1 covers 9 bases. The junction had 7 bases not matched to a gene; V was cut back by 5 bases and J by 3 bases. Per germline, CDR1 MGHRA and CDR2 YSYEKL. The CDR3 runs 16 residues. This CDR3 reads CASSKGQGRDTGELFF. The CDR3 DNA follows: TGCGCCAGCAGCAAGGGACAGGGAAGGGACACCGGGGAGCTGTTTTTT.

Many counts were recorded for this clonotype. The gene calls are TRBV7-2 and TRBJ2-5; 10 nucleotides line up with TRBD2. V was pared by 1 base and J by 6 bases, with 11 bases of the junction left unmatched. In germline, CDR1 is SGHTA, CDR2 FQGNSA. This CDR3 has 17 residues. The CDR3 DNA sequence: TGTGCCAGCAGCTTAGATCTAGCGGGGGCCAGAAGGCAGACCCAGTACTTC. This encodes CASSLDLAGARRQTQYF.

This chain joins TRBV29-1 and TRBJ1-1, with a possible D match to TRBD1 (5 bases). The length of the CDR3 is 14 residues. In germline, CDR1 is SQVTM, CDR2 ANQGSEA. V was pared by 6 bases and J by 1 base, with 15 bases between. In DNA, the CDR3 is TGCAGCGTCGACCGACAGAGTCAGAACACTGAAGCTTTCTTT. Translating gives CSVDRQSQNTEAFF.

DNA for the CDR3: TGTGCCAGCAGCCCGGAGGGGGGAAGGGGCGGCTACACCTTC. It translates to CASSPEGGRGGYTF. The V call is TRBV5-6, the J call TRBJ1-2; tentative D call: TRBD1 (6 bases). This CDR3 is 14 amino acids long. Trimming stripped 4 bases from V and 8 bases from J, with 18 bases between. Germline V gene data show CDR1 as SGHDT and CDR2 as YYEEEE.

The V call is TRBV4-3, the J call TRBJ1-2; 11 positions agree with TRBD1. CDR3 length: 18 residues. The V segment lost 1 base and the J segment 0 bases; nucleotides outside the gene matches: 7. From germline, CDR1 is LGHNA and CDR2 YSLEER. CDR3 amino acids: CASSQVYGQGATNYGYTF. The CDR3 nucleotides read TGCGCCAGCAGCCAAGTTTACGGACAGGGGGCAACTAACTATGGCTACACCTTC.

The rearrangement joins TRBV2 to TRBJ1-5; 10 nucleotides match TRBD1. The CDR3 sequence is 14 residues long. Germline V CDR1 and CDR2: SNHLY, FYNNEI. Trimming removed 6 bases from V and 9 bases from J; junction bases left unmatched: 8. CDR3 loop: CASREDRGERPQHF. In nucleotides, the CDR3 is TGTGCCAGCAGAGAGGACAGGGGGGAGCGGCCCCAGCATTTT.

This clonotype has only a few counts. The V call is TRBV28, the J call TRBJ1-2, with D tentatively TRBD1 (5 bases). The germline V gene encodes CDR1 MDHEN and CDR2 SYDVKM. The CDR3 spans 16 residues. V gave up 6 bases and J gave up 7 bases, with 24 bases separating them. The CDR3 region is CASREFGSRVGSGYTF. The CDR3 DNA follows: TGTGCCAGCAGAGAGTTTGGTTCCAGGGTCGGCAGTGGCTACACCTTC.

The chain is built from TRBV2 and TRBJ1-2; tentative D call: TRBD1 (6 bases). The ends were cut back, 1 base at V and 8 bases at J, with 20 bases in the middle. Germline-derived CDR1 and CDR2 are SNHLY and FYNNEI. This CDR3 spans 16 amino acids. The CDR3 DNA is TGTGCCAGCAGTGAAGGGGCAGGGGCGAATCTAGGGGGCTACACCTTC. It codes for CASSEGAGANLGGYTF.

V is TRBV4-3 and J is TRBJ1-1, with D perhaps TRBD1 (5 bases). The CDR3 is made up of 14 amino acids. Germline CDR1 LGHNA, CDR2 YSLEER. Trimming cost V 0 bases and J 5 bases, with 10 bases left between them. The CDR3 sequence is CASSQDREETEAFF. CDR3 nucleotide sequence: TGCGCCAGCAGCCAAGACAGGGAGGAGACTGAAGCTTTCTTT.

Turning to this clonotype: An end of the junction differs from the germline gene, which may be a read error. The rearrangement joins TRBV6-2 or TRBV6-3 to TRBJ1-5, with D maybe TRBD1 (5 bases). The germline V gene encodes CDR1 MNHEY and CDR2 SVGEGT. The CDR3 extends over 16 amino acids. CDR3 in DNA: TGTGCCAACAGTGGGGACTATTTGACTTTAGATCAGCCCCAGCATTTT. Its translation: CANSGDYLTLDQPQHF.

This clonotype has more than one count but fewer than ten. This chain joins TRBV10-3 and TRBJ2-6; D gene uncertain. The CDR3 is 14 residues long. Germline V CDR1 and CDR2: ENHRY, SYGVKD. Trimming removed 5 bases from V and 2 bases from J, with 7 bases in between. CDR3 bases: TGTGCCATCAGTCGGCTGACTGGGGCCAACGTCCTGACTTTC. Amino acid sequence: CAISRLTGANVLTF.

The chain uses TRBV15 and TRBJ2-5; D call uncertain. Germline V gene sequence: CDR1 LNHNV, CDR2 YYDKDF (reference sequence). The CDR3 sequence is 16 residues long. Trimming stripped 3 bases from V and 7 bases from J, with 21 bases between. In DNA, the CDR3 is TGTGCCACCAGCAGTCATAAGCCCGGCAGTTTGGGGACCCAGTACTTC. Protein sequence: CATSSHKPGSLGTQYF.

In its sample, this clonotype was seen many times. The V call is TRBV29-1, the J call TRBJ1-2, with D possibly TRBD1 on 5 matching bases. The CDR3 consists of 12 residues. Germline loops: CDR1 SQVTM, CDR2 ANQGSEA. Trimming left V 5 bases short and J 4 bases short, with 11 bases between. CDR3: CSVYDSSYGYTF. In DNA, the CDR3 is TGCAGCGTTTACGACAGTTCCTATGGCTACACCTTC.

Comment on this clonotype: Germline is not matched at one junction end, which may reflect a read error. The rearrangement uses TRBV7-2 and TRBJ2-1; TRBD2 matches at 9 bases. Germline-derived CDR1 and CDR2 are SGHTA and FQGNSA. CDR3 length: 16 amino acids. DNA of the CDR3: TGTGCCAGTAGCTTAGCGGGGGTCCGGTCCTACAATGAGCAGTTCTTC. Amino acids: CASSLAGVRSYNEQFF.

This clonotype was seen more than once but under ten times. The chain has TRBV12-3 or TRBV12-4 and TRBJ2-5; D ambiguous. V was cut by 2 bases and J by 3 bases, with 7 bases left in between. This CDR3 is built from 13 residues. The CDR3 bases are TGTGCCAGCAGTTTAAGCACAGAAGAGACCCAGTACTTC. This codes for CASSLSTEETQYF.

The CDR3: CASSVVIEGVNTGELFF. CDR3 DNA: TGTGCCAGCAGCGTAGTCATAGAGGGGGTGAACACCGGGGAGCTGTTTTTT. The V gene is TRBV9, the J gene TRBJ2-2; TRBD1 is a possible D gene (6 bases). CDR3 size: 17 residues. V was trimmed by 0 bases and J by 1 base, leaving 13 bases between them. Germline V gives CDR1 SGDLS, CDR2 YYNGEE.

This clonotype has just a few counts. The rearrangement links TRBV20-1 to TRBJ2-3; D remains unclear. Looked up from germline, CDR1 is DFQATT and CDR2 is SNEGSKA (reference sequence). The CDR3 loop spans 14 amino acids. Trimming pared 4 bases from V and 0 bases from J, leaving 11 bases between. CDR3 DNA sequence: TGCAGTGCTAAGGAAGGCCCGAGCACAGATACGCAGTATTTT. Encoded protein: CSAKEGPSTDTQYF.

The chain has TRBV30 and TRBJ2-3; 7 nucleotides agree with TRBD2. The trim removed 0 bases at V and 4 bases at J, leaving 7 bases unmatched. Germline loops: CDR1 GTSNPN, CDR2 SVGIG (reference sequence). This CDR3 is built from 15 residues. CDR3 in DNA: TGTGCCTGGAGTGTTGGGCGAGCGGGGCCAGATACGCAGTATTTT. This codes for CAWSVGRAGPDTQYF.

The rearrangement joins TRBV9 to TRBJ2-5, with a weak D call TRBD1 (5 bases). Trimming cost V 0 bases and J 5 bases, with 17 bases left between them. In germline, CDR1 is SGDLS, CDR2 YYNGEE. This CDR3 is 16 amino acids long. In DNA, the CDR3 is TGTGCCAGCAGCGTAGGAGCTCAAGGGGCTGCCGAGACCCAGTACTTC. It encodes CASSVGAQGAAETQYF.

V and J are TRBV12-3 or TRBV12-4 and TRBJ2-1; TRBD2 matches 11 bases. This CDR3 spans 19 amino acids. Trimming removed 4 bases from V and 6 bases from J; junction bases left unmatched: 17. The CDR3 sequence is CASSSEGLAEYRDGNEQFF. As DNA, the CDR3 is TGTGCCAGCAGTTCCGAGGGACTAGCGGAGTACAGGGATGGCAATGAGCAGTTCTTC.